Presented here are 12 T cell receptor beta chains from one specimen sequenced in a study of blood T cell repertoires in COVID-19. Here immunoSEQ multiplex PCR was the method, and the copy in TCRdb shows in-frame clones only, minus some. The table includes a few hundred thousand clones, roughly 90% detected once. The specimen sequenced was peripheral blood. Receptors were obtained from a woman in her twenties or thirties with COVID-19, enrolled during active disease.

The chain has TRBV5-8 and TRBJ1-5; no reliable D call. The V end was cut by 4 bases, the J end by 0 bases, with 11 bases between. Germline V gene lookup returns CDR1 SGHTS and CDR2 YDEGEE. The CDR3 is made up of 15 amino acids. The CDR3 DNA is TGTGCCAGCAGCCCCGGGAGGCTTAGCAATCAGCCCCAGCATTTT. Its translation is CASSPGRLSNQPQHF.

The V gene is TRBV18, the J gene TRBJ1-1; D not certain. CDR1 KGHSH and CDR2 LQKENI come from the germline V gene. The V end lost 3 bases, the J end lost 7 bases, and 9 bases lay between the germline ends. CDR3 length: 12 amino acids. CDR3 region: CASSPTSVEAFF. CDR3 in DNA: TGTGCCAGCTCACCCACCTCGGTTGAAGCTTTCTTT.

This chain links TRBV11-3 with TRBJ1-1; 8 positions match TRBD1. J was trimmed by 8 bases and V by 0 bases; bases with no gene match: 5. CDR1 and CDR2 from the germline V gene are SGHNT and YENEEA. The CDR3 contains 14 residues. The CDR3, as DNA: TGTGCCAGCAGCTTAGAAGGACAGGGCGCCGAAGCTTTCTTT. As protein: CASSLEGQGAEAFF.

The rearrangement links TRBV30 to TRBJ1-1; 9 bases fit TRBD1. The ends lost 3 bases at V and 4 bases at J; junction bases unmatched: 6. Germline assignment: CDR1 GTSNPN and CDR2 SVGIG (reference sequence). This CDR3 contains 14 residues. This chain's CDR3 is CAWRKDRGFTEAFF. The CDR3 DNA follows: TGTGCCTGGAGAAAGGACAGGGGCTTCACTGAAGCTTTCTTT.

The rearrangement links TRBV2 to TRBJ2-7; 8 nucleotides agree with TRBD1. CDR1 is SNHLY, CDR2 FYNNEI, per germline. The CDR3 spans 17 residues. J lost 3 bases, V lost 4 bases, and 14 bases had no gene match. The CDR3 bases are TGTGCCAGCAGTGTAAATCTTCGGTGGACAGGGTTCTACGAGCAGTACGTC. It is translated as CASSVNLRWTGFYEQYV.

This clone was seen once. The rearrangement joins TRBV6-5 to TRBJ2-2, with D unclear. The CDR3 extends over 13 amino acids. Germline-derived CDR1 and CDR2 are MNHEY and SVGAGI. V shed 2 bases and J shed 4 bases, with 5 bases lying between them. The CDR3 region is CASSYGGTGELFF. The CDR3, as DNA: TGTGCCAGCAGTTACGGCGGCACCGGGGAGCTGTTTTTT.

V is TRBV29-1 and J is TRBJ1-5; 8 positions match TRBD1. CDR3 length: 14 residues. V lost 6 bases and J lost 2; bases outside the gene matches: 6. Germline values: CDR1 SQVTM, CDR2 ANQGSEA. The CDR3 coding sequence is TGCAGCGTCCGGACAGGGTATGGCAATCAGCCCCAGCATTTT. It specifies CSVRTGYGNQPQHF.

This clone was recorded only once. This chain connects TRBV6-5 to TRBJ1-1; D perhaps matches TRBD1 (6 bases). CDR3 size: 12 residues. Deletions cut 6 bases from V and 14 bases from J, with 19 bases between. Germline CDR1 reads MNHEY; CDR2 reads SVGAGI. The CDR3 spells CASRSSTGHPFF. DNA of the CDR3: TGTGCCAGCAGGAGCTCGACAGGACACCCCTTCTTT.

The CDR3: CATSVKPPSGTGNTIYF. The CDR3 DNA is TGTGCCACCAGTGTTAAGCCCCCGTCGGGAACTGGAAACACCATATATTTT. The V and J genes are TRBV24-1 and TRBJ1-3; D uncertain. The germline gives CDR1 KGHDR, CDR2 SFDVKD. Trimming left V 5 bases short and J 2 bases short, with 18 bases between. The CDR3 loop spans 17 amino acids.

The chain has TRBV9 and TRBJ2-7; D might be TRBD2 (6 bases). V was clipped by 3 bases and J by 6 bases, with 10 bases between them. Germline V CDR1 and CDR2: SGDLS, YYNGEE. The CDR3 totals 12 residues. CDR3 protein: CASSGRGGEQYF. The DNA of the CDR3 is TGTGCCAGCAGCGGAAGGGGAGGCGAGCAGTACTTC.

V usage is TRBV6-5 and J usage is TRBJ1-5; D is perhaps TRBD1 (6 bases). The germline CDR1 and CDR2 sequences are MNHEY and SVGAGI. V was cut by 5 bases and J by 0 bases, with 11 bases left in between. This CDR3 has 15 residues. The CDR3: CASSPDSYSNQPQHF. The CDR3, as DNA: TGTGCCAGCAGTCCGGACAGTTATAGCAATCAGCCCCAGCATTTT.

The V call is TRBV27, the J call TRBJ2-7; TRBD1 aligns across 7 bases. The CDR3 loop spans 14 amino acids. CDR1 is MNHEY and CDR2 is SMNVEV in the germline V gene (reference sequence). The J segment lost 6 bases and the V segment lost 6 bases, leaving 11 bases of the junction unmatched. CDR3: CASSLSGQRVEQYF. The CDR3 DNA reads TGTGCCAGCAGCCTCTCGGGACAGCGAGTCGAGCAGTACTTC.